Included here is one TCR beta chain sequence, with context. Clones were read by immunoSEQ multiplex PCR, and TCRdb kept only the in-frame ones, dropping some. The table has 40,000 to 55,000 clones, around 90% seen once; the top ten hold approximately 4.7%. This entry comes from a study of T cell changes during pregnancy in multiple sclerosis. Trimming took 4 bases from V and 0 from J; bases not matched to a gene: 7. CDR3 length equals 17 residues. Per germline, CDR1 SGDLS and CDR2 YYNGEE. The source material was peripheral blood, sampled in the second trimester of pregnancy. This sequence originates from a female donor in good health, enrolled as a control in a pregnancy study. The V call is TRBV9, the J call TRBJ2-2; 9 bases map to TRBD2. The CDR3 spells CASSPGLAETNTGELFF. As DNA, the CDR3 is TGTGCCAGCAGCCCGGGACTAGCTGAAACGAACACCGGGGAGCTGTTTTTT.